These 16 T cell receptor beta chains were sequenced from one sample in a study of CXCR3-negative and CXCR3-positive naive CD8 T cells. 5' RACE that incorporated UMI labels was used to prepare the TRB cDNA libraries. TCRdb reprocessed the 5' RACE reads; each CDR3 protein has one entry and no DNA is given. Here the sample table reports 23,000 or so distinct CDR3 sequences. Source material: naive CXCR3- CD8+ T cells from blood. Subset reported: CD45RO-CCR7+CD27+CD95- naive CD8+ T cells lacking CXCR3 (TNR3-). The receptors shown here come from a human donor in good health. Some clones in this sample may be carry-over from other donors' samples.

Considering frequency, this clonotype is medium-sized. The rearrangement uses TRBV4-3 and TRBJ2-1. Germline V lookup: CDR1 LGHNA, CDR2 YSLEER. This CDR3 is built from 14 residues. The CDR3 here is CASSQDAQYNEQFF.

The rearrangement joins TRBV9 to TRBJ2-7; TCRdb names TRBD1, which stays unverified in the absence of DNA. The length of the CDR3 is 14 residues. Germline assignment: CDR1 SGDLS and CDR2 YYNGEE. CDR3 amino acids: CASSDRDSSYEQYF.

Here the CDR3 reads CARPETHPGRAVNEQFF. The V gene is TRBV25-1, the J gene TRBJ2-1; TCRdb lists TRBD1, though no DNA is available to test this call. From germline, CDR1 is MGHDK and CDR2 SYGVNS. This CDR3 region has 17 residues.

The rearrangement links TRBV5-1 to TRBJ2-3. The CDR3 length is 15 residues. The germline V gene has CDR1 SGHRS and CDR2 YFSETQ. This chain's CDR3 is CASSLGMGSTDTQYF.

This chain joins TRBV6-5 and TRBJ1-2; TCRdb selects TRBD1, and the lack of DNA leaves this call unchecked. Germline CDR1 reads MNHEY; CDR2 reads SVGAGI. This CDR3 is built from 14 residues. The CDR3 sequence: CASSPSSGGRGYTF.

The chain combines TRBV7-9 with TRBJ1-6; the D call of TRBD1 rests on TCRdb alone, since no DNA is present to check it. The CDR3 sequence is 14 residues long. In germline, CDR1 is SEHNR, CDR2 FQNEAQ (reference sequence). The CDR3 loop is CASSLGKGNSPLHF.

The chain employs TRBV28 and TRBJ1-5; TCRdb gives TRBD1 as the D gene, but with no DNA this cannot be confirmed. Germline-derived CDR1 and CDR2 are MDHEN and SYDVKM. The CDR3 is 16 residues long. CDR3 in amino acids: CASSLFPGQRPEPQHF.

V usage is TRBV20-1 and J usage is TRBJ1-4; absent DNA, TCRdb's TRBD1 call cannot be checked. The CDR3 totals 14 residues. Germline-derived CDR1 and CDR2 are DFQATT and SNEGSKA (reference sequence). The CDR3 loop reads CSASQQHGGEKLFF.

CDR3 residues: CASRTDREAYEQYF. This chain joins TRBV28 and TRBJ2-7; TCRdb reports TRBD1, a call that lacks DNA to check it against. CDR3 length: 14 amino acids. Germline V lookup: CDR1 MDHEN, CDR2 SYDVKM.

CDR3 protein: CASTQMGGGDYEQYF. This sequence joins TRBV12-3 or TRBV12-4 and TRBJ2-7; with no DNA, the TCRdb D assignment of TRBD1 cannot be verified. This CDR3 contains 15 residues.

The rearrangement uses TRBV7-9 and TRBJ1-1. This CDR3 comprises 13 residues. In germline, CDR1 is SEHNR, CDR2 FQNEAQ (reference sequence). The CDR3 region is CASSLMANTEAFF.

The chain couples TRBV29-1 to TRBJ2-2; the D call of TRBD2 rests on TCRdb alone, since no DNA is present to check it. Germline CDR1 reads SQVTM; CDR2 reads ANQGSEA. The length of the CDR3 is 13 residues. CDR3 amino acids: CSVEEGGTGELFF.

The rearrangement joins TRBV20-1 to TRBJ2-2; TCRdb's assignment of TRBD1 cannot be checked, as there is no DNA. Germline CDR1 and CDR2: DFQATT and SNEGSKA (reference sequence). This CDR3 comprises 17 residues. The CDR3 spells CSARDIGGTVNTGELFF.

J is TRBJ1-3 and V is TRBV7-9. CDR1 SEHNR and CDR2 FQNEAQ come from the germline V gene (reference sequence). The CDR3 contains 16 residues. The CDR3 here is CASSLSSLDPRNTIYF.

This chain links TRBV29-1 with TRBJ1-2; lacking DNA, the TRBD1 call made by TCRdb goes unchecked. Germline V gene sequence: CDR1 SQVTM, CDR2 ANQGSEA. This CDR3 is 13 amino acids long. This chain's CDR3 is CSVEHRNRQQGPF.

The CDR3 spells CASSTWDLEAPAGELFF. J is TRBJ2-2 and V is TRBV7-6; TCRdb proposes TRBD1, but this gene call is untestable without DNA. From germline, CDR1 is SGHVS and CDR2 FNYEAQ. The CDR3 is 17 amino acids.